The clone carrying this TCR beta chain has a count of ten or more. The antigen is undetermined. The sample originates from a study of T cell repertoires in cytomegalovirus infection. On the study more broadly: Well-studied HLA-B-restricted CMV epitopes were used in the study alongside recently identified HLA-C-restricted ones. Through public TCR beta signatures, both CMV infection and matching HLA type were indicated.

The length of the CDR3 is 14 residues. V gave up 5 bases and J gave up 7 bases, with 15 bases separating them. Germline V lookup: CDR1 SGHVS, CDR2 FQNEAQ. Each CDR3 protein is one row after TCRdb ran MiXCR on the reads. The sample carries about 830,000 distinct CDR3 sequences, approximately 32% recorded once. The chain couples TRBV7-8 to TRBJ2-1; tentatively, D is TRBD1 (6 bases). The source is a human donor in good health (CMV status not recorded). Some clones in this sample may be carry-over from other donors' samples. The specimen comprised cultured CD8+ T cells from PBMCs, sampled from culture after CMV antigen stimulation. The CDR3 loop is CASSPRAQGNEQFF. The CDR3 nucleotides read TGTGCCAGCAGCCCTCGGGCCCAGGGGAATGAGCAGTTCTTC.